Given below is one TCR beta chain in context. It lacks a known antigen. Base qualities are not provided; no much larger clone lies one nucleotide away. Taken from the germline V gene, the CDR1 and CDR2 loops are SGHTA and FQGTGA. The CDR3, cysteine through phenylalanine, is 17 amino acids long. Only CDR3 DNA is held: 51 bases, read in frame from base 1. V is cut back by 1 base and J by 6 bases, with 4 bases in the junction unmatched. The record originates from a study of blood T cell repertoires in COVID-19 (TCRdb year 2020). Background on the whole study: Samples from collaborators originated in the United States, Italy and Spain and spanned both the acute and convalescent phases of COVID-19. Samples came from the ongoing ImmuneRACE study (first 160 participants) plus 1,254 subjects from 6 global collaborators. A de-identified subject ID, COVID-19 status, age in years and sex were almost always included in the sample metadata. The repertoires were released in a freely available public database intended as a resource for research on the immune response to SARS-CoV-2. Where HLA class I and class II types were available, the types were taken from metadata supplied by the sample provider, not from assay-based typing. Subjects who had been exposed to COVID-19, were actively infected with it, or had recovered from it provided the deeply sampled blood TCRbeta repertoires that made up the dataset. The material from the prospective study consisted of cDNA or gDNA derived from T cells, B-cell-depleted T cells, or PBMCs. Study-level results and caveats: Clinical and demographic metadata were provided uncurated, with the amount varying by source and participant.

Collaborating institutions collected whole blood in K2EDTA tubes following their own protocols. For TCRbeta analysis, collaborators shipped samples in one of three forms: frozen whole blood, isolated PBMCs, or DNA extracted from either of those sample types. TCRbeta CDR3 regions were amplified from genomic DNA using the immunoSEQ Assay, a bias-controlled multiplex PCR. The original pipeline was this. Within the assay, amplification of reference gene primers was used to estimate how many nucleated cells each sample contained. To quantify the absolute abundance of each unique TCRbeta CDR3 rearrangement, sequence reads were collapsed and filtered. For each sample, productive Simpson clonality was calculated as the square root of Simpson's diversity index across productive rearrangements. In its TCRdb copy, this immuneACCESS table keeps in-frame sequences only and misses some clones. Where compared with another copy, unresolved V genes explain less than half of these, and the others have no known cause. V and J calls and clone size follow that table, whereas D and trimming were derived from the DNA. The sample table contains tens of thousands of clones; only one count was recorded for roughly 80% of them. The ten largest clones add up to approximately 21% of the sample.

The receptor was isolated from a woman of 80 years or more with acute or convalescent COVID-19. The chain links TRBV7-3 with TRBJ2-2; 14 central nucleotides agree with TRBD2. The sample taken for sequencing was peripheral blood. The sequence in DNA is TGTGCCAGCAGCTTAAGACTAGCGGGGGGGCCCCCCGGGGAGCTGTTTTTT. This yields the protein CASSLRLAGGPPGELFF.